The clone carrying this T cell receptor (beta chain) occurred a few times. The target antigen is unknown. This sample is drawn from a study of beta chain features in type 1 diabetes. As every portion of the isolated RNA was reverse transcribed, the sequencing read expressed TCRB transcripts. The method was immunoSEQ multiplex PCR; TCRdb's version includes in-frame clones alone and lacks a portion of them. This table has about 150,000 clones, 9% to 10% appearing once. The ends were cut back, 2 bases at V and 8 bases at J, with 14 bases in the middle. Looked up from germline, CDR1 is LGHNA and CDR2 is YNFKEQ. The CDR3 is made up of 14 amino acids. General study findings and limits: Lower insertion and higher deletion counts appeared at VDJ junctions in type 1 diabetes patients.

The rearrangement links TRBV4-2 to TRBJ2-3; unclear D gene. Sequenced sample: central memory CD4+ T cells from blood. The receptor was isolated from a woman aged 18 to 35 in good health. The CDR3, as DNA: TGTGCCAGCAGCCAACAAGAAGTCCGCGGTACGCAGTATTTT. Protein product: CASSQQEVRGTQYF.